This T cell receptor (beta chain) was sequenced during a study of blood T cell repertoires in COVID-19. In the study overall: The samples span acute and convalescent COVID-19 from the United States, Italy and Spain. PBMCs, B-cell-depleted T cells, or T cells provided the cDNA or gDNA that made up the material.

Data came from immunoSEQ multiplex PCR; TCRdb stores just in-frame clones and leaves some out. The sample has hundreds of thousands of clones, about nine tenths seen once. Living in about two dozen US areas, the participants were between 18 and 89 years of age. Germline loops: CDR1 SGHVT, CDR2 SQSDAQ. This CDR3 has 19 amino acids. The trim removed 4 bases at V and 8 bases at J, leaving 22 bases unmatched. The sequenced sample was PBMCs or T cells enriched from blood (not recorded which). This chain uses TRBV7-4 with TRBJ2-1; 8 bases line up with TRBD2. The source is a man aged 25 to 40 who had recovered from COVID-19. For the CDR3, the DNA is TGTGCCAGCAGCTCTGGGGTAAGCGGGGGAGGACTGAGGGCTGATGAGCAGTTCTTC. This sequence encodes CASSSGVSGGGLRADEQFF. The whole variable domain, remainder taken from reference TRBV7-4 and TRBJ2-1, is GAGVSQSPRYKVAKRGRDVALRCDSISGHVTLYWYRQTLGQGSEVLTYSQSDAQRDKSGRPSGRFSAERPERSVSTLKIQRTEQGDSAVYLCASSSGVSGGGLRADEQFFGPGTRLTVL.